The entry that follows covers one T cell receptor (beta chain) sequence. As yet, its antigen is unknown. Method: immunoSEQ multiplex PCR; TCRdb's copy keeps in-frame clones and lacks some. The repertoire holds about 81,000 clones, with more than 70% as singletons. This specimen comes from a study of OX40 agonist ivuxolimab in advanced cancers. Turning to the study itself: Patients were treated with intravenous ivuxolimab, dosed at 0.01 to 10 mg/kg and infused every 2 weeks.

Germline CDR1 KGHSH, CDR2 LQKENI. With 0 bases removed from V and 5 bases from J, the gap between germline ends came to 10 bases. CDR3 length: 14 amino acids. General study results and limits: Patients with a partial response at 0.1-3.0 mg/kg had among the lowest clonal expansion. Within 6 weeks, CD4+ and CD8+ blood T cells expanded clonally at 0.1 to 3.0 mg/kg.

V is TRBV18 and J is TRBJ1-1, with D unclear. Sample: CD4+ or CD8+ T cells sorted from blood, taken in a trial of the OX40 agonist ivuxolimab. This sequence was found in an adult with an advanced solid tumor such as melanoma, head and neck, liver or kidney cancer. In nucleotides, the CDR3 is TGTGCCAGCTCACCACCCGGAGCAGGAACTGAAGCTTTCTTT. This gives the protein CASSPPGAGTEAFF.